This T cell receptor beta chain was identified in a study of blood T cell repertoires in COVID-19 (dated by TCRdb to the early 2020s). Notes on the research overall: The collaborator samples originated in the United States, Italy and Spain and spanned the acute and convalescent phases of COVID-19. The prospective study material was composed of cDNA or gDNA derived from T cells, B-cell-depleted T cells, or PBMCs. A de-identified subject ID, COVID-19 status, age in years and sex were almost always included in the sample metadata. The samples were drawn from two sources: the first 160 participants of the ongoing ImmuneRACE study, and over 1,000 subjects contributed by 6 global collaborators. The repertoires were released in a freely available public database intended as a resource for research on the immune response to SARS-CoV-2. Deeply sampled blood TCRbeta repertoires from subjects exposed to, actively infected with, or recovered from COVID-19 were included in the dataset. HLA class I and class II types, where available, came from metadata supplied by the sample provider rather than from assay-based typing.

The full study reports these points: The quantity of clinical and demographic metadata differed by source and by participant and was supplied without curation.

A second Seattle source provided samples from volunteer blood donors who had recovered from COVID-19. Each collaborating institution followed its own protocols to collect whole blood in K2EDTA tubes. Collaborator samples were shipped for TCRbeta analysis as frozen whole blood, isolated PBMCs, or DNA extracted from either sample type. TCRbeta CDR3 regions were amplified from genomic DNA using the immunoSEQ Assay, a bias-controlled multiplex PCR. From the authors' description of their analysis: The number of nucleated cells in each sample was estimated by amplification of reference gene primers within the assay. To quantify the absolute abundance of each unique TCRbeta CDR3 rearrangement, sequence reads were collapsed and filtered. For each sample, productive Simpson clonality was calculated by taking the square root of Simpson's diversity index across productive rearrangements. What TCRdb holds here is the immuneACCESS table cut down to in-frame rearrangements. Part of the clones is not present; checked against another copy, under half of the missing clones reflect an unresolved V gene, and the others are unexplained. That table gives V, J and clone size, and the DNA gave D and trimming. Counted in this sample were approximately 200,000 clones; 80% to 90% of them appeared once. The ten largest clones capture approximately 6.2% of the sample.

The CDR3 goes from the cysteine to the phenylalanine over 15 residues. Here the CDR3 DNA is all that survives: 45 bases in frame from base 1. V and J are truncated by 9 bases and 5 bases respectively, leaving an intervening sequence of 19 bases. According to the germline V gene (reference sequence), CDR1 reads LNHDA and CDR2 reads SQIVND. In regard to this clone: Its antigen specificity is not known. There are no base qualities to consult, and no much larger clone falls within one base.

Sequencing was performed on peripheral blood. The sequence links TRBV19 to TRBJ1-4; TRBD1 is a possible D gene, resting on 5 matching bases. This sequence was found in a man aged 60 to 69 who had recovered from COVID-19. The CDR3 has the sequence CASISALTANEKLFF. The sequence in DNA is TGTGCCAGCATTTCGGCCTTGACAGCGAATGAAAAACTGTTTTTT.